The T cell receptor (beta chain) under discussion was sequenced for a study of shared clonotypes between healthy human individuals. In the study overall: Those who served as donors were a couple of women and three men between the ages of 18 and 49.

The CDR3 contains 15 residues. Germline CDR1 and CDR2: LNHDA and SQIVND (reference sequence). V was pared by 6 bases and J by 10 bases, with 12 bases of the junction left unmatched. Profiling relied on immunoSEQ multiplex PCR, and the TCRdb table lists in-frame clones only, not all of them. This sample yields around 2,000,000 clones, of which 95% are seen a single time; 0.13% belongs to the top ten. The receptor comes from a man younger than 35 in good health. Sample: naive CD4+ T cells sorted from blood. The sample's subset: CD45RA+ positively selected. V and J are TRBV19 and TRBJ1-6, with 7 bases identical to TRBD1. The CDR3 protein is CASSFQTGLNSPLHF. The CDR3 DNA is TGTGCCAGTAGCTTCCAGACAGGGCTGAACTCACCCCTCCACTTT.